The clone carrying this T cell receptor beta chain was counted a few times. The assay was immunoSEQ multiplex PCR, and TCRdb's table has in-frame clones only and misses some. Among 270,000 or so clones listed, roughly 86% were seen once. This record comes from a study of blood T cell repertoires in COVID-19. Study as a whole: From T cells, B-cell-depleted T cells, or PBMCs came the material, which was cDNA or gDNA.

The CDR3 contains 15 residues. The germline V gene has CDR1 MGHRA and CDR2 YSYEKL. J gave up 4 bases and V 1 base, and 3 bases lay outside the gene matches. This TCR derives from a middle-aged man with active or convalescent COVID-19. This chain uses TRBV4-1 with TRBJ1-2, with 10 bases lining up with TRBD1. The material sequenced was peripheral blood. This chain's CDR3 is CASSQADRGGYGYTF. As DNA, the CDR3 is TGCGCCAGCAGCCAAGCGGACAGGGGGGGCTATGGCTACACCTTC.